The 28 T cell receptor beta chains below were found in one sample sequenced in a study of shared clonotypes between healthy human individuals. Sequenced by immunoSEQ multiplex PCR; TCRdb stores in-frame clones only, minus some. The table records some 450,000 clones, around 77% of them present only once. The sample taken for sequencing was PBMCs. All receptors derive from a woman aged 40-49 years in good health. Some clones in this sample may be carry-over from other donors' samples.

The chain has TRBV6-1 and TRBJ1-5, with 9 bases matching TRBD1. CDR3 size: 16 residues. Germline loops: CDR1 MNHNS, CDR2 SASEGT. V lost 1 base and J lost 5; bases outside the gene matches: 6. The CDR3 DNA reads as TGTGCCAGCAGTGAAGGGGACAGGGCGGCATATCAGCCCCAGCATTTT. Its protein product is CASSEGDRAAYQPQHF.

This chain joins TRBV30 and TRBJ2-1, with 7 bases identical to TRBD2. This CDR3 comprises 15 residues. The junction had 7 bases not matched to a gene; V was cut back by 3 bases and J by 2 bases. From germline, CDR1 is GTSNPN and CDR2 SVGIG (reference sequence). The CDR3, as DNA: TGTGCCTGGAGCGGGGGGTTAGCTCCCTACAATGAGCAGTTCTTC. It encodes CAWSGGLAPYNEQFF.

The V and J genes are TRBV29-1 and TRBJ2-7; 9 bases line up with TRBD1. Germline values: CDR1 SQVTM, CDR2 ANQGSEA. The trim removed 4 bases at V and 3 bases at J, leaving 1 base unmatched. The CDR3 totals 12 residues. CDR3 nucleotide sequence: TGCAGCGTTGTGACAGGGGGCTACGAGCAGTACTTC. It yields the protein CSVVTGGYEQYF.

The chain recombines TRBV11-3 with TRBJ2-1; 9 positions match TRBD2. The CDR3 length is 16 residues. V gave up 1 base and J gave up 5 bases; unmatched junction bases: 6. The germline CDR1 and CDR2 sequences are SGHNT and YENEEA. In DNA, the CDR3 is TGTGCCAGCAGCTTAGCCGGGACTAGCAGGCACAATGAGCAGTTCTTC. Protein product: CASSLAGTSRHNEQFF.

V is TRBV29-1 and J is TRBJ2-5; D not resolved. Judging by the DNA end, TRBJ2-7 fits better; the J call may be wrong. The CDR3 spans 13 residues. Germline V lookup: CDR1 SQVTM, CDR2 ANQGSEA. The CDR3, as DNA: TGCAGCGTCTCGAAGACTGGAACCTACGAGCAGTACTTC. This translates into CSVSKTGTYEQYF.

This clone was seen a single time. J is TRBJ1-2 and V is TRBV2; D possibly corresponds to TRBD1 (5 bases). Germline V gene data show CDR1 as SNHLY and CDR2 as FYNNEI. The CDR3 contains 12 residues. V was pared by 7 bases and J by 7 bases, with 13 bases between. The CDR3 DNA sequence: TGTGCCAGCATCACCACTGGGGGTGGCTACACCTTC. Amino acids: CASITTGGGYTF.

This clone was counted only a few times. The CDR3 region is CASSLLVGPDSPLHF. The DNA of the CDR3 is TGTGCCAGCAGTTTACTTGTAGGGCCGGATTCACCCCTCCACTTT. The gene calls are TRBV6-5 and TRBJ1-6; D gene unclear. The CDR3 loop spans 15 amino acids. V was shortened by 4 bases and J by 8 bases, with 15 bases between the two germline ends. From germline, CDR1 is MNHEY and CDR2 SVGAGI.

The V gene is TRBV4-2, the J gene TRBJ2-1, with a weak D call TRBD1 (6 bases). The V gene lost 0 bases and the J gene lost 12 bases, with 9 bases spanning the gap. This CDR3 is built from 12 residues. CDR1 is LGHNA and CDR2 is YNFKEQ in the germline V gene. CDR3: CASSQDRGGQFF. For the CDR3, the DNA is TGTGCCAGCAGCCAAGACAGGGGCGGGCAGTTCTTC.

CDR3 DNA sequence: TGTGCCAGCAGCTTTATAGAGTCCGGGGACACTGAAGCTTTCTTT. Residues: CASSFIESGDTEAFF. The chain uses TRBV7-3 and TRBJ1-1; D gene unclear. The CDR3 extends over 15 amino acids. Looked up from germline, CDR1 is SGHTA and CDR2 is FQGTGA. V was shortened by 3 bases and J by 3 bases, with 14 bases between the two germline ends.

A note on this clone: One base separates it from a far larger clone, so it is likely a read error. The chain has TRBV5-6 and TRBJ2-4, with D unclear. Germline V gene data show CDR1 as SGHDT and CDR2 as YYEEEE. The CDR3 runs to 14 residues. The CDR3 bases are TGTGTCAGCAGCTTGGTTGTAGCCAAAAACATTCAGTACTTC. This sequence encodes CVSSLVVAKNIQYF. Full variable domain (missing parts from reference TRBV5-6 and TRBJ2-4): DAGVTQSPTHLIKTRGQQVTLRCSPKSGHDTVSWYQQALGQGPQFIFQYYEEEERQRGNFPDRFSGHQFPNYSSELNVNALLLGDSALYLCVSSLVVAKNIQYFGAGTRLSVL.

The CDR3 region is CASSLRTSGARELFF. The DNA of the CDR3 is TGCGCCAGCAGCCTCCGGACTAGCGGGGCTCGGGAGCTGTTTTTT. The V gene is TRBV5-1, the J gene TRBJ2-2; 12 bases agree with TRBD2. Germline values: CDR1 SGHRS, CDR2 YFSETQ. CDR3 size: 15 residues. The V segment lost 4 bases and the J segment 9 bases; nucleotides outside the gene matches: 7. The full variable domain, with the rest looked up from reference TRBV5-1 and TRBJ2-2, is KAGVTQTPRYLIKTRGQQVTLSCSPISGHRSVSWYQQTPGQGLQFLFEYFSETQRNKGNFPGRFSGRQFSNSRSEMNVSTLELGDSALYLCASSLRTSGARELFFGEGSRLTVL.

The genes are TRBV5-4 and TRBJ1-2, with TRBD1 as a possible D gene (5 bases). V lost 4 bases, J lost 2 bases, and 15 bases lay in between. CDR3 length: 15 amino acids. CDR1 and CDR2 from the germline V gene are SGHNT and YYREEE (reference sequence). CDR3 sequence: CASSPWQGRNYGYTF. CDR3 nucleotides: TGTGCCAGCAGCCCGTGGCAGGGAAGGAACTATGGCTACACCTTC.

This chain joins TRBV14 and TRBJ1-2; the D is unclear. Trimming pared 0 bases from V and 4 bases from J, leaving 12 bases between. This CDR3 contains 15 residues. CDR1 is SGHDN and CDR2 is FVKESK in the germline V gene. In DNA form, the CDR3 reads TGTGCCAGCAGCCAAGATCAAGTCACCTCCTATGGCTACACCTTC. Its protein product is CASSQDQVTSYGYTF.

This chain uses TRBV29-1 with TRBJ2-1; D is possibly TRBD2 (5 bases). The V end was cut by 2 bases, the J end by 7 bases, with 15 bases between. CDR3 size: 14 residues. CDR1 and CDR2 (germline): SQVTM, ANQGSEA. CDR3 DNA sequence: TGCAGCGTTGAACCCCGGGAACGGAGAAATGAGCAGTTCTTC. Its translation is CSVEPRERRNEQFF.

Of note for this clone: With only one base between it and a far larger clone, this is likely a read error. The sample holds other DNA sequences that translate to the same CDR3. This chain links TRBV5-4 with TRBJ1-2, with TRBD1 as a possible D gene (5 bases). The CDR3 is 14 amino acids. CDR1 is SGHNT, CDR2 YYREEE, per germline (reference sequence). Written as DNA, the CDR3 is TGCGCCAGCAGCTCAGCCCGGGGGGACTATGGCTACACCTTC. Residues: CASSSARGDYGYTF.

This clone was observed a handful of times. The V call is TRBV10-3, the J call TRBJ1-2, with D possibly being TRBD1 (6 bases). V lost 10 bases, J lost 7 bases, and 19 bases lay in between. This CDR3 is built from 13 residues. Germline CDR1 and CDR2: ENHRY and SYGVKD. The CDR3, as DNA: TGTGCCAGCATGCTCACGGGGGGCGGTGGCTACACCTTC. Protein: CASMLTGGGGYTF.

J is TRBJ1-1 and V is TRBV30, with a weak D call TRBD1 (5 bases). The V end lost 1 base, the J end lost 2 bases, and 11 bases lay between the germline ends. The CDR3 runs 14 residues. Germline V gives CDR1 GTSNPN, CDR2 SVGIG (reference sequence). CDR3 residues: CAWSARDSNTEAFF. DNA of the CDR3: TGTGCCTGGAGTGCCCGGGACTCCAACACTGAAGCTTTCTTT.

This sequence joins TRBV2 and TRBJ1-5; 8 nucleotides align to TRBD1. The CDR3 consists of 19 residues. With V trimmed by 5 bases and J by 0 bases, 15 bases remained unmatched. Germline V gene lookup returns CDR1 SNHLY and CDR2 FYNNEI. The CDR3 sequence: CASSSSGTGAFYSNQPQHF. CDR3 nucleotide sequence: TGTGCCAGCAGTTCCTCCGGGACAGGAGCCTTTTATAGCAATCAGCCCCAGCATTTT.

This chain uses TRBV6-5 with TRBJ1-2; TRBD1 matches 9 bases. V trimming: 5 bases; J trimming: 5 bases; junction bases outside the gene matches: 3. The CDR3 has 13 residues. Germline lookup yields CDR1 MNHEY and CDR2 SVGAGI. The CDR3 coding sequence is TGTGCCAGCAGTGAACAGGGGGCTTATGGCTACACCTTC. Residues: CASSEQGAYGYTF.

V is TRBV4-1 and J is TRBJ2-5; TRBD2 matches 7 bases. V gave up 4 bases and J gave up 5 bases; unmatched junction bases: 7. Germline V CDR1 and CDR2: MGHRA, YSYEKL. The CDR3 contains 14 residues. CDR3 region: CASSPAGRLETQYF. The CDR3 region has the DNA TGCGCCAGCAGCCCAGCGGGAAGGTTGGAGACCCAGTACTTC.

The J gene is TRBJ1-5, the V gene TRBV18, with D tentatively TRBD1 (6 bases). V dropped 6 bases and J dropped 7 bases, with 16 bases sitting between them. Germline lookup yields CDR1 KGHSH and CDR2 LQKENI. The CDR3 extends over 14 amino acids. The CDR3 region has the DNA TGTGCCAGCTCCCTACAGGGATCGGAGCAGCCCCAGCATTTT. Its protein product is CASSLQGSEQPQHF.

The chain couples TRBV10-3 to TRBJ1-1; possibly TRBD1 for D (5 bases). V lost 4 bases and J 4 bases, leaving 7 bases between the germline ends. This CDR3 spans 12 amino acids. Per the germline V gene, CDR1 is ENHRY and CDR2 is SYGVKD. The CDR3 nucleotides are TGTGCCATCAGTGGTGGGGCCACTGAAGCTTTCTTT. Translation: CAISGGATEAFF.

On this clone: Given a much more abundant clone one base away, this may be a read error. This chain connects TRBV7-6 to TRBJ2-7, with 8 bases fitting TRBD2. The length of the CDR3 is 16 residues. From germline, CDR1 is SGHVS and CDR2 FNYEAQ. CDR3 loop: CASSLTGTRHSYGQYF. The CDR3 DNA sequence: TGTGCCAGCAGCTTAACCGGGACTAGACACTCCTACGGGCAGTACTTC.

This clone was seen a handful of times. The chain employs TRBV30 and TRBJ2-7, with 9 bases fitting TRBD1. The CDR3 has 16 amino acids. CDR1 GTSNPN and CDR2 SVGIG come from the germline V gene (reference sequence). Trimming cost V 4 bases and J 1 base; bases outside gene matches: 11. The CDR3 DNA reads as TGTGCCTGGAACCACCACGGCGGGACAGGGTCCTACGAGCAGTACTTC. Protein: CAWNHHGGTGSYEQYF.

The gene calls are TRBV9 and TRBJ2-2, with a weak D call TRBD1 (6 bases). V was pared by 0 bases and J by 6 bases, with 15 bases between. The CDR3 has 16 residues. In germline, CDR1 is SGDLS, CDR2 YYNGEE. The CDR3 region is CASSVEGGTRPGELFF. The CDR3 DNA sequence: TGTGCCAGCAGCGTAGAAGGGGGAACGAGGCCCGGGGAGCTGTTTTTT.

Regarding this clone: A far larger clone is only one base removed, so a read error is likely. This rearrangement joins TRBV30 to TRBJ2-1; 10 bases map to TRBD2. Germline loops: CDR1 GTSNPN, CDR2 SVGIG (reference sequence). This CDR3 comprises 15 residues. The ends lost 1 base at V and 8 bases at J; junction bases unmatched: 8. The CDR3 loop reads CAWSGTSGPQDEQFF. The DNA for the CDR3 is TGTGCCTGGAGTGGGACTAGCGGACCACAGGATGAGCAGTTCTTC.

The rearrangement joins TRBV7-3 to TRBJ1-1, with 9 bases matching TRBD1. In germline, CDR1 is SGHTA, CDR2 FQGTGA. The CDR3 spans 18 residues. The trim removed 5 bases at V and 3 bases at J, leaving 16 bases unmatched. In DNA form, the CDR3 reads TGTGCCAGCAGCCCGATCCCTCCGGGACAGGGAGGGGACACTGAAGCTTTCTTT. It translates to CASSPIPPGQGGDTEAFF.

The chain combines TRBV5-1 with TRBJ2-7, with 8 bases aligning to TRBD2. Germline lookup yields CDR1 SGHRS and CDR2 YFSETQ. This CDR3 has 13 amino acids. V lost 0 bases, J lost 7 bases, and 3 bases stayed unmatched. The CDR3 nucleotides are TGCGCCAGCAGCTTGGGGAGCGGGAGAGAGCAGTACTTC. This gives the protein CASSLGSGREQYF.